Following are 29 T cell receptor beta chains from one sample sequenced in a study of cytomegalovirus exposure and HLA in healthy donors. Use of 60 Vbeta and 13 Jbeta primers characterized the PCR. Only in-frame clones appear in the TCRdb table, and some are missing; sequencing was by immunoSEQ multiplex PCR. The sample records around 110,000 clones, 70% to 75% being singletons. Sequenced: PBMCs. These receptors came from a young woman in good health and CMV-seronegative.

The chain employs TRBV19 and TRBJ2-7, with D possibly TRBD1 on 6 matching bases. CDR3 size: 14 residues. The V end lost 8 bases, the J end lost 0 bases, and 14 bases lay between the germline ends. Germline CDR1 is LNHDA and CDR2 is SQIVND (reference sequence). CDR3 coding DNA: TGTGCCAGTGATACAGGGAAGGGCTCCTACGAGCAGTACTTC. This translates into CASDTGKGSYEQYF.

The rearrangement joins TRBV2 to TRBJ2-3; weak D call: TRBD1 (5 bases). This CDR3 has 15 amino acids. The germline V gene has CDR1 SNHLY and CDR2 FYNNEI. The V gene lost 5 bases and the J gene lost 0 bases, with 12 bases spanning the gap. The CDR3 protein is CASSKIRASTDTQYF. Written as DNA, the CDR3 is TGTGCCAGCAGTAAAATCAGGGCAAGCACAGATACGCAGTATTTT.

The chain links TRBV5-6 to TRBJ1-2, with D possibly being TRBD1 (6 bases). The V gene lost 1 base and the J gene lost 2 bases, with 15 bases spanning the gap. The CDR3 has 16 residues. Germline V gives CDR1 SGHDT, CDR2 YYEEEE. The CDR3 here is CASSLNPAGANYGYTF. CDR3 coding DNA: TGTGCCAGCAGCTTGAATCCGGCAGGGGCGAACTATGGCTACACCTTC.

J is TRBJ2-7 and V is TRBV5-6; 12 bases are a match to TRBD2. The CDR3 extends over 15 amino acids. After removal of 5 bases from V and 2 bases from J, the junction contained 5 bases not matched to a gene. Germline CDR1 and CDR2: SGHDT and YYEEEE. CDR3 sequence reads: CASSLLAGGPYEQYF. CDR3 nucleotide sequence: TGTGCCAGCAGTTTGCTAGCGGGGGGGCCCTACGAGCAGTACTTC.

This clone showed up just a few times. This chain uses TRBV15 with TRBJ1-2; D unclear. The germline V gene has CDR1 LNHNV and CDR2 YYDKDF (reference sequence). V gave up 3 bases and J gave up 12 bases, with 17 bases separating them. This CDR3 is built from 13 residues. This CDR3 is CATSSLGRNSHTF. DNA for the CDR3: TGTGCCACCAGCAGTCTCGGCCGTAACAGCCACACCTTC.

This chain links TRBV5-4 with TRBJ2-5; TRBD1 is a possible D gene (6 bases). V lost 3 bases and J 5 bases, leaving 20 bases between the germline ends. The CDR3 extends over 16 amino acids. The germline V gene has CDR1 SGHNT and CDR2 YYREEE (reference sequence). The CDR3, as DNA: TGTGCCAGCAGCTCCACCCAGGGGTTCGGTTCGGAGACCCAGTACTTC. This encodes CASSSTQGFGSETQYF.

This clone appeared a few times. The chain links TRBV15 to TRBJ2-1, with D perhaps TRBD2 (6 bases). The V gene lost 0 bases and the J gene lost 6 bases, with 15 bases spanning the gap. This CDR3 has 16 residues. Germline V CDR1 and CDR2: LNHNV, YYDKDF (reference sequence). The CDR3 region has the DNA TGTGCCACCAGCAGAGATACTAGCCCTAACCCCAATGAGCAGTTCTTC. Protein sequence: CATSRDTSPNPNEQFF.

CDR3 bases: TGCAGCGTTGGGTACGGTACCTACGAGCAGTACTTC. Translated, it gives CSVGYGTYEQYF. The V call is TRBV29-1, the J call TRBJ2-7; D call uncertain. Germline assignment: CDR1 SQVTM and CDR2 ANQGSEA. There are 12 residues in the CDR3. Trimming pared 4 bases from V and 2 bases from J, leaving 9 bases between.

The V and J genes are TRBV9 and TRBJ1-2; TRBD1 agrees at 9 bases. The ends lost 3 bases at V and 8 bases at J; junction bases unmatched: 8. Germline V CDR1 and CDR2: SGDLS, YYNGEE. This CDR3 is built from 14 residues. The CDR3 sequence: CASSGGQGERGYTF. The CDR3 region has the DNA TGTGCCAGCAGCGGGGGACAGGGAGAGAGAGGCTACACCTTC.

The rearrangement joins TRBV28 to TRBJ1-4; D is undetermined. Per the germline V gene, CDR1 is MDHEN and CDR2 is SYDVKM. This CDR3 contains 18 residues. Trimming removed 5 bases from V and 0 bases from J, with 19 bases in between. CDR3 coding DNA: TGTGCCAGCAGTGGAATACAGCTTCAGATCGCAACTAATGAAAAACTGTTTTTT. Amino acid sequence: CASSGIQLQIATNEKLFF. Based on the CDR3 plus reference TRBV28 and TRBJ1-4, the full variable domain is DVKVTQSSRYLVKRTGEKVFLECVQDMDHENMFWYRQDPGLGLRLIYFSYDVKMKEKGDIPEGYSVSREKKERFSLILESASTNQTSMYLCASSGIQLQIATNEKLFFGSGTQLSVL.

The chain combines TRBV5-6 with TRBJ2-2, with 10 bases fitting TRBD2. V shed 4 bases, J shed 4 bases, and the junction held 7 bases outside the gene matches. From germline, CDR1 is SGHDT and CDR2 YYEEEE. This CDR3 has 16 residues. CDR3 in DNA: TGTGCCAGCAGCCCCCTAGCGGGGGTTCTCACCGGGGAGCTGTTTTTT. Translated: CASSPLAGVLTGELFF.

The J gene is TRBJ1-4, the V gene TRBV2; TRBD1 matches at 7 bases. The germline CDR1 and CDR2 sequences are SNHLY and FYNNEI. Losses at the gene ends were 6 bases for V and 0 bases for J; bases not matched to a gene: 4. The CDR3 totals 15 residues. The CDR3 reads CASSLQGSTNEKLFF. As DNA, the CDR3 is TGTGCCAGCAGCCTACAGGGGTCAACTAATGAAAAACTGTTTTTT. Looking up the rest from reference TRBV2 and TRBJ1-4 gives the full variable domain: EPEVTQTPSHQVTQMGQEVILRCVPISNHLYFYWYRQILGQKVEFLVSFYNNEISEKSEIFDDQFSVERPDGSNFTLKIRSTKLEDSAMYFCASSLQGSTNEKLFFGSGTQLSVL.

The gene calls are TRBV2 and TRBJ2-1; TRBD1 might be the D (6 bases). The germline V gene encodes CDR1 SNHLY and CDR2 FYNNEI. Trimming left V 6 bases short and J 5 bases short, with 14 bases between. The CDR3 contains 14 residues. The CDR3 DNA sequence: TGTGCCAGCAGGTTCGGGACACAAAACAATGAGCAGTTCTTC. Translated: CASRFGTQNNEQFF.

The rearrangement joins TRBV6-6 to TRBJ1-3; possible D gene TRBD1, 5 bases. The CDR3 spans 12 residues. Per the germline V gene, CDR1 is MNHNY and CDR2 is SVGAGI (reference sequence). With 6 bases removed from V and 16 bases from J, the gap between germline ends came to 19 bases. CDR3 residues: CASSHGGWVRYF. The CDR3 nucleotides are TGTGCCAGCAGCCACGGGGGGTGGGTTCGGTATTTT.

The chain is built from TRBV5-4 and TRBJ2-1; TRBD1 matches 8 bases. Germline V CDR1 and CDR2: SGHNT, YYREEE (reference sequence). The CDR3 has 16 residues. Trimming took 0 bases from V and 6 from J; bases not matched to a gene: 8. The CDR3 DNA reads as TGTGCCAGCAGCTTGGCCCTCCAGGGGGCGGGCAATGAGCAGTTCTTC. It yields the protein CASSLALQGAGNEQFF.

The gene calls are TRBV4-1 and TRBJ2-7; tentatively, D is TRBD1 (5 bases). CDR3 size: 14 residues. The V end lost 0 bases, the J end lost 5 bases, and 11 bases lay between the germline ends. Germline assignment: CDR1 MGHRA and CDR2 YSYEKL. The CDR3 loop is CASSQDPRAHEQYF. In nucleotides, the CDR3 is TGCGCCAGCAGCCAAGATCCCAGGGCCCACGAGCAGTACTTC.

V usage is TRBV5-1 and J usage is TRBJ2-7; the D gene is possibly TRBD2 (5 bases). V gave up 3 bases and J gave up 2 bases, with 15 bases separating them. The CDR3 runs to 15 residues. The germline V gene has CDR1 SGHRS and CDR2 YFSETQ. This CDR3 is CASSSRGDWTYEQYF. CDR3 sequence (DNA): TGCGCCAGCAGCTCCCGGGGAGATTGGACCTACGAGCAGTACTTC.

V gene TRBV28 combines with J gene TRBJ1-2, with D tentatively TRBD1 (5 bases). Trimming removed 2 bases at V and 4 bases at J, with 11 bases between. CDR1 and CDR2 (germline): MDHEN, SYDVKM. This CDR3 is 14 amino acids long. The CDR3 DNA sequence: TGTGCCAGCAGTTTACTAAGGGGATCCTATGGCTACACCTTC. Amino acid sequence: CASSLLRGSYGYTF.

The chain recombines TRBV27 with TRBJ2-7; TRBD1 matches at 11 bases. J was trimmed by 3 bases and V by 7 bases; bases with no gene match: 8. CDR1 and CDR2 from the germline V gene are MNHEY and SMNVEV (reference sequence). CDR3 length equals 15 residues. The CDR3 bases are TGTGCCAGCACCTTACGGACAGGGGGCTTCTACGAGCAGTACTTC. It specifies CASTLRTGGFYEQYF.

This chain links TRBV7-3 with TRBJ2-3, with 7 bases identical to TRBD2. V lost 1 base to trimming and J lost 0 bases; unmatched junction nucleotides: 4. Germline CDR1 SGHTA, CDR2 FQGTGA. This CDR3 has 16 amino acids. CDR3 in amino acids: CASSLMGRGSTDTQYF. The DNA for the CDR3 is TGTGCCAGCAGCTTAATGGGGCGGGGGAGCACAGATACGCAGTATTTT.

V is TRBV10-3 and J is TRBJ2-7; maybe TRBD1 (5 bases). This CDR3 has 14 amino acids. The germline CDR1 and CDR2 sequences are ENHRY and SYGVKD. Trimming cost V 0 bases and J 0 bases, with 6 bases left between them. The CDR3 DNA reads as TGTGCCATCAGTGAGTCAGGACACTCCTACGAGCAGTACTTC. It yields the protein CAISESGHSYEQYF.

There are a few counts of this clone. The rearrangement uses TRBV30 and TRBJ1-3, with a tentative D call TRBD1 (6 bases). The germline V and J ends were trimmed by 5 bases and 2 bases, with 13 bases remaining between them. This CDR3 has 14 amino acids. In germline, CDR1 is GTSNPN, CDR2 SVGIG (reference sequence). This chain's CDR3 is CAWGTGSAGNTIYF. CDR3 nucleotides: TGTGCCTGGGGTACAGGGTCTGCTGGAAACACCATATATTTT.

The chain links TRBV6-5 to TRBJ2-5; TRBD1 matches at 8 bases. The CDR3 sequence is 13 residues long. The germline CDR1 and CDR2 sequences are MNHEY and SVGAGI. Trimming cost V 6 bases and J 4 bases; bases outside gene matches: 4. The CDR3: CASSLDRVETQYF. The CDR3 region has the DNA TGTGCCAGCAGCCTGGACAGGGTAGAGACCCAGTACTTC.

Here the CDR3 DNA reads TGTGCCAGCAGCACAGGGGGCCGGAATCAGCCCCAGCATTTT. This codes for CASSTGGRNQPQHF. The rearrangement joins TRBV6-5 to TRBJ1-5; TRBD1 matches at 9 bases. V was clipped by 6 bases and J by 4 bases; unmatched bases: 4. The CDR3 extends over 14 amino acids. The germline V gene encodes CDR1 MNHEY and CDR2 SVGAGI.

This clone has only one observation. The chain links TRBV14 to TRBJ1-4; possibly TRBD1 for D (5 bases). V dropped 3 bases and J dropped 1 base, with 12 bases sitting between them. The CDR3 covers 16 residues. Germline V gene lookup returns CDR1 SGHDN and CDR2 FVKESK. The CDR3, as DNA: TGTGCCAGCAGCCATGCTGCAGGGATAACTAATGAAAAACTGTTTTTT. The encoded protein is CASSHAAGITNEKLFF.

The chain joins TRBV28 to TRBJ1-6, with TRBD1 as a possible D gene (6 bases). The germline CDR1 and CDR2 sequences are MDHEN and SYDVKM. The ends were cut back, 2 bases at V and 1 base at J, with 6 bases in the middle. CDR3 length: 15 residues. CDR3 residues: CASSLQGSYNSPLHF. The CDR3 nucleotides read TGTGCCAGCAGTTTACAGGGGTCCTATAATTCACCCCTCCACTTT.

This chain connects TRBV19 to TRBJ1-1; tentative D call: TRBD1 (5 bases). Trimming removed 6 bases at V and 2 bases at J, with 7 bases between. The CDR3 spans 12 residues. Looked up from germline, CDR1 is LNHDA and CDR2 is SQIVND (reference sequence). The CDR3: CASRTVNTEAFF. CDR3 coding DNA: TGTGCCAGTAGGACAGTTAACACTGAAGCTTTCTTT.

The chain links TRBV14 to TRBJ2-3, with D hard to call. Deletions cut 1 base from V and 7 bases from J, with 12 bases between. This CDR3 contains 14 residues. The germline gives CDR1 SGHDN, CDR2 FVKESK. The chain's CDR3 is CASSQVKQINTQYF. CDR3 bases: TGTGCCAGCAGCCAAGTAAAACAGATTAATACGCAGTATTTT. The entire variable domain, with the rest obtained from reference TRBV14 and TRBJ2-3, is as follows: EAGVTQFPSHSVIEKGQTVTLRCDPISGHDNLYWYRRVMGKEIKFLLHFVKESKQDESGMPNNRFLAERTGGTYSTLKVQPAELEDSGVYFCASSQVKQINTQYFGPGTRLTVL.

This clone was seen only a few times. The rearrangement joins TRBV10-3 to TRBJ1-1, with 9 positions matching TRBD1. The CDR3 has 16 amino acids. V lost 3 bases, J lost 5 bases, and 10 bases stayed unmatched. Germline CDR1 reads ENHRY; CDR2 reads SYGVKD. The CDR3 protein is CAISERKGQGGTEAFF. The CDR3 nucleotides read TGTGCCATCAGTGAACGAAAGGGACAGGGAGGGACTGAAGCTTTCTTT.